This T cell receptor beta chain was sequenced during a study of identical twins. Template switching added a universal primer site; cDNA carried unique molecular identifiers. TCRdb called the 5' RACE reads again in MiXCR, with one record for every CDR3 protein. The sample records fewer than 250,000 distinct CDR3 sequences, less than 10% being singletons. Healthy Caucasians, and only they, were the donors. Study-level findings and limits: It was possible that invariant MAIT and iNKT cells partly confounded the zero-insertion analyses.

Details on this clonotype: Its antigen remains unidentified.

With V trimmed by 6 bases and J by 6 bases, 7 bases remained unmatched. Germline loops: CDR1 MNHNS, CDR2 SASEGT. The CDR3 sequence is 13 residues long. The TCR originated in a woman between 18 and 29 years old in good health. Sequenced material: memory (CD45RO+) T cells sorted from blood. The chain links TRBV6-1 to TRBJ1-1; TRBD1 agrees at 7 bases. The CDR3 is CASSDRASPEAFF. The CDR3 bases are TGTGCCAGCAGCGACAGGGCAAGCCCTGAAGCTTTCTTT.